The entry below gives a single TCR beta chain sequence along with its context. Germline values: CDR1 SGDLS, CDR2 YYNGEE. Trimming shortened V by 1 base and J by 4 bases, and 12 bases separated the two germline ends. The CDR3 is made up of 15 amino acids. This sample was taken from a study of shared clonotypes between healthy human individuals. Several immunoSEQ plates received, in even portions, the genomic DNA of each subset. Measured with immunoSEQ multiplex PCR; TCRdb has only the in-frame clones, and not every one. The sample yields approximately 2,000,000 clones, 90% to 95% seen once. Naive CD8 cells, CD45RO-negative and positively selected for CCR7, excluded terminally differentiated effector memory CD45RA+ cells.

The chain combines TRBV9 with TRBJ2-1, with D unclear. Sequenced input: naive CD8+ T cells from PBMCs. This TCR came from a man younger than 35 in good health. Some clones in this sample may be carry-over from other donors' samples. CDR3 amino acids: CASSVLVSEYNEQFF. CDR3 coding DNA: TGTGCCAGCAGCGTACTCGTCAGCGAATACAATGAGCAGTTCTTC.